These T cell receptor beta chains were read from a single sample in a study of Ad26.COV2.S vaccination and SARS-CoV-2 variants. Sequenced by immunoSEQ multiplex PCR; TCRdb stores in-frame clones only, minus some. Among a few hundred thousand clones, about 88% were seen once, and the ten largest hold approximately 1.9%. The input for sequencing was peripheral blood, taken in a trial of Ad26.COV2.S vaccine versus placebo. The receptors derive from a person between 18 and 65 years old who received the Ad26.COV2.S COVID-19 vaccine or a placebo. CDR3s include the opening cysteine and the closing phenylalanine or tryptophan. The D gene is left open where the match is weak. A clone size is listed for some rows: how often the clone was seen (once, few, many), or a class if it is expanded.

D gene: -; V gene: TRBV6-6; J gene: TRBJ2-6; clone size: few; CDR3 DNA: TGTGCCAGCAGTACTTCTGGGGCCAACGTCCTGACTTTC; CDR3 protein: CASSTSGANVLTF
D gene: -; V gene: TRBV7-3; J gene: TRBJ2-1; clone size: -; CDR3 DNA: TGTGCCAGCAGCTTTGCGCCGGGTCCCGGTAGTGAGCAGTTCTTC; CDR3 protein: CASSFAPGPGSEQFF
D gene: -; V gene: TRBV5-8; J gene: TRBJ1-5; clone size: -; CDR3 DNA: TGTGCCAGCAGTCACCGACAGAGCAATCAGCCCCAGCATTTT; CDR3 protein: CASSHRQSNQPQHF
D gene: -; V gene: TRBV5-1; J gene: TRBJ1-1; clone size: -; CDR3 DNA: TGCGCCAGCAGGGCCGGGACGCGCACTGAAGCTTTCTTT; CDR3 protein: CASRAGTRTEAFF
D gene: TRBD2; V gene: TRBV19; J gene: TRBJ2-7; clone size: -; CDR3 DNA: TGTGCCAGTAAGTTAGCGGGAGGCTTGTACGAGCAGTACTTC; CDR3 protein: CASKLAGGLYEQYF
D gene: TRBD2; V gene: TRBV18; J gene: TRBJ2-5; clone size: -; CDR3 DNA: TGTGCCAGCTCACCACCCAGCGGGAGTCAAGAGACCCAGTACTTC; CDR3 protein: CASSPPSGSQETQYF
D gene: TRBD2; V gene: TRBV4-2; J gene: TRBJ2-3; clone size: -; CDR3 DNA: TGTGCCAGCAGCCAAGAACCAGCGGGAATGGCAGATACGCAGTATTTT; CDR3 protein: CASSQEPAGMADTQYF
D gene: TRBD1; V gene: TRBV14; J gene: TRBJ2-7; clone size: -; CDR3 DNA: TGTGCCAGCAGCCACTCGACCGGGACAGCCTACGAGCAGTACTTC; CDR3 protein: CASSHSTGTAYEQYF
D gene: TRBD1; V gene: TRBV5-1; J gene: TRBJ1-1; clone size: -; CDR3 DNA: TGCGCCAGCACGTCCCGGGACAGGAACACTGAAGCTTTCTTT; CDR3 protein: CASTSRDRNTEAFF
D gene: TRBD2; V gene: TRBV5-1; J gene: TRBJ2-3; clone size: -; CDR3 DNA: TGCGCCAGCAGCTCTAGCGGGAGGGTCACAGATACGCAGTATTTT; CDR3 protein: CASSSSGRVTDTQYF
D gene: -; V gene: TRBV2; J gene: TRBJ1-6; clone size: -; CDR3 DNA: TGTGCCAGCAGCCCCCTGGGGGGGTTGAGCTCCTATAATTCACCCCTCCACTTT; CDR3 protein: CASSPLGGLSSYNSPLHF
D gene: -; V gene: TRBV29-1; J gene: TRBJ2-7; clone size: once; CDR3 DNA: TGCAGCGTTGAAGGTCAGGGACACTACGAGCAGTACTTC; CDR3 protein: CSVEGQGHYEQYF
D gene: -; V gene: TRBV28; J gene: TRBJ2-4; clone size: -; CDR3 DNA: TGTGCCAGCAGTTCCTTCGGGGACCCAGAGAGAGGGCACATTCAGTACTTC; CDR3 protein: CASSSFGDPERGHIQYF
D gene: -; V gene: TRBV6-5; J gene: TRBJ2-7; clone size: -; CDR3 DNA: TGTGCCAGCAGTTACTCGACTACCTACGAGCAGTACTTC; CDR3 protein: CASSYSTTYEQYF
D gene: TRBD1; V gene: TRBV5-6; J gene: TRBJ2-7; clone size: -; CDR3 DNA: TGTGCCAGCAGCTACTCCGGGACAGGGACCTACGAGCAGTACTTC; CDR3 protein: CASSYSGTGTYEQYF
D gene: -; V gene: TRBV4-3; J gene: TRBJ1-2; clone size: -; CDR3 DNA: TGCGCCAGCAGCCAAGAAGCCACAGTACTAAACTATGGCTACACCTTC; CDR3 protein: CASSQEATVLNYGYTF
D gene: -; V gene: TRBV12-5; J gene: TRBJ2-3; clone size: once; CDR3 DNA: TGTGCTAGTGGGGCCGGTCACAGCACAGATACGCAGTATTTT; CDR3 protein: CASGAGHSTDTQYF
D gene: -; V gene: TRBV28; J gene: TRBJ1-5; clone size: -; CDR3 DNA: TGTGCCACCGACGCAAGCCGGTGGGGTCAGCCCCAGCATTTT; CDR3 protein: CATDASRWGQPQHF